The T cell receptor beta chain described here comes from a study of beta chain features in type 1 diabetes. General study results and limits: Type 1 diabetes patients had fewer VDJ junction insertions and more deletions.

This CDR3 has 16 amino acids. The germline V gene encodes CDR1 SGHVS and CDR2 FQNEAQ. V was clipped by 4 bases and J by 2 bases; unmatched bases: 7. A note on this clone: Its antigen is unidentified.

Sequenced material consisted of expressed TCRB transcripts (all of the isolated RNA was reverse transcribed). Clones were sequenced by immunoSEQ multiplex PCR, and TCRdb holds only the in-frame ones, with some missing. The sample has 350,000 to 450,000 clones, approximately 15% seen once. The genes are TRBV7-8 and TRBJ2-3; TRBD1 matches 9 bases. Sequenced: naive CD4+ T cells from blood. The receptor was isolated from a woman aged 18-29 years in good health. CDR3 amino acids: CASSYGTGTTTDTQYF. The CDR3 DNA follows: TGTGCCAGCAGCTACGGGACAGGGACGACCACAGATACGCAGTATTTT. Drawing the rest from reference TRBV7-8 and TRBJ2-3, the complete variable domain is GAGVSQSPRYKVAKRGQDVALRCDPISGHVSLFWYQQALGQGPEFLTYFQNEAQLDKSGLPSDRFFAERPEGSVSTLKIQRTQQEDSAVYLCASSYGTGTTTDTQYFGPGTRLTVL.